This TCR beta chain was captured in a study of human T cells and chemical hapten exposure. Study-wide context: TCR yield per sample varied, mainly due to pooled library volumes.

The template was total RNA from unfractionated whole blood. With V trimmed by 6 bases and J by 0 bases, 7 bases remained unmatched. The CDR3 extends over 17 amino acids. Germline-derived CDR1 and CDR2 are SQVTM and ANQGSEA. In the original workflow: TCRs per sample had a median of approximately 98,000 and ranged from 23,224 to 690,600. In TCRdb, the 5' RACE reads were re-called with MiXCR into one record per CDR3 protein. Here the V and J calls rest on TCRdb's processing, not on the authors' analysis. The repertoire has about 80,000 distinct CDR3 sequences, about 7.7% of them found once; the top ten carry around 2%. This clonotype has only a few counts.

This sequence joins TRBV29-1 and TRBJ2-2, with 13 nucleotides matching TRBD2. This clonotype was sampled from a male donor in good health. Written as DNA, the CDR3 is TGCAGCGTCACTGGACTAGCGGGAGACACGAACACCGGGGAGCTGTTTTTT. This codes for CSVTGLAGDTNTGELFF.